The T cell receptor (beta chain) described here comes from a study of tumor and adjacent non-tumor tissue in lung cancer. TCRbeta libraries were built with three rounds of nested PCR, modified from ARM-PCR. Using its own MiXCR run on the multiplex PCR reads, TCRdb lists one record per CDR3 protein. The data contain some 78,000 distinct CDR3 sequences, 80% to 85% of them singletons. The template was RNA from unsorted bulk tissue. Details on this clonotype: This is likely a read error, given that the CDR3 carries no conserved phenylalanine or tryptophan at its end. The DNA is omitted, as the CDR3 cannot be located on it reliably, and the CDR3 follows TCRdb's listing.

The CDR3 spans 15 amino acids, including both terminal residues. Germline V CDR1 and CDR2: SGHAT, FQNNGV. The sequenced sample consisted of lung tumor tissue. This chain links TRBV11-2 with TRBJ2-1. The source of this sequence is a woman in her forties or fifties with non-small cell lung cancer. The CDR3 loop reads CANSLEPSSYNEHFI.